The rows below give T cell receptor beta chains drawn from one sample of a study of blood T cell repertoires in COVID-19. The table came from immunoSEQ multiplex PCR; TCRdb's copy has only in-frame clones and leaves some out. The table lists 430,000 or so clones, around 90% of them singletons. Input material: peripheral blood. These receptors all come from a young man with COVID-19, enrolled during active disease. CDR3s include the opening cysteine and the closing phenylalanine or tryptophan. The D gene is left open where the match is weak. Only some rows state a clone size, as once, few, many or a class for expanded clones.

clone_size: NA
v_call: TRBV11-3
j_call: TRBJ1-4
d_call: NA
cdr3_nt: TGTGCCAGCAGCTTTAGCACAACTAATGAAAAACTGTTTTTT
cdr3_aa: CASSFSTTNEKLFF

clone_size: NA
v_call: TRBV7-9
j_call: TRBJ1-2
d_call: NA
cdr3_nt: TGTGCCAGCAGCTTAGCGCGCGGTTCCTATGGCTACACCTTC
cdr3_aa: CASSLARGSYGYTF

clone_size: few
v_call: TRBV11-2
j_call: TRBJ2-3
d_call: NA
cdr3_nt: TGTGCCAGCAGCTTAGAGCGGGGGCGCGGAAGTAAAGATACGCAGTATTTT
cdr3_aa: CASSLERGRGSKDTQYF

clone_size: once
v_call: TRBV28
j_call: TRBJ2-4
d_call: NA
cdr3_nt: TGTGCCAGCAGTGGCACTAGCGTCCTCCTCAGGGGAAAAAACATTCAGTACTTC
cdr3_aa: CASSGTSVLLRGKNIQYF

clone_size: NA
v_call: TRBV2
j_call: TRBJ2-3
d_call: NA
cdr3_nt: TGTGCCAGCAATACAGGAAGAACAGATACGCAGTATTTT
cdr3_aa: CASNTGRTDTQYF

clone_size: once
v_call: TRBV5-1
j_call: TRBJ2-7
d_call: NA
cdr3_nt: TGCGCCAGCAGCTTGGAGGGGGAGGGCGAGCAGTACTTC
cdr3_aa: CASSLEGEGEQYF

clone_size: NA
v_call: TRBV24-1
j_call: TRBJ1-2
d_call: NA
cdr3_nt: TGTGCCACCAGTGGCGCGGGTACCATCGGCGGCTACACCTTC
cdr3_aa: CATSGAGTIGGYTF

clone_size: NA
v_call: TRBV5-1
j_call: TRBJ2-7
d_call: NA
cdr3_nt: TGCGCCAGCAGCTTGGAATACGGGAGATTCGAGCAGTACTTC
cdr3_aa: CASSLEYGRFEQYF

clone_size: NA
v_call: TRBV30
j_call: TRBJ2-5
d_call: NA
cdr3_nt: TGTGCCTGGAGTGTTGGGAGCCCAGGAGTGGAGACCCAGTACTTC
cdr3_aa: CAWSVGSPGVETQYF

clone_size: NA
v_call: TRBV5-1
j_call: TRBJ1-6
d_call: NA
cdr3_nt: TGCGCCAGCAGCCCTAATGCGGGGGACCAGAATTCACCCCTCCACTTT
cdr3_aa: CASSPNAGDQNSPLHF

clone_size: NA
v_call: TRBV20-1
j_call: TRBJ1-3
d_call: NA
cdr3_nt: TGCAGTGTTCACTCTGGAAACACCATATATTTT
cdr3_aa: CSVHSGNTIYF

clone_size: NA
v_call: TRBV15
j_call: TRBJ2-1
d_call: TRBD2
cdr3_nt: TGTGCCACCAGCAGGGAACGCTCGGTAGCGGGAGCGGACAATGAGCAGTTCTTC
cdr3_aa: CATSRERSVAGADNEQFF

clone_size: NA
v_call: TRBV4-1
j_call: TRBJ2-7
d_call: NA
cdr3_nt: TGCGCCAGCAGCCAAGGCACCATTGTTGCAGGGCCGTACGAGCAGTACTTC
cdr3_aa: CASSQGTIVAGPYEQYF

clone_size: few
v_call: TRBV2
j_call: TRBJ1-1
d_call: NA
cdr3_nt: TGTGCCAGCAACTATGTAATGAACACTGAAGCTTTCTTT
cdr3_aa: CASNYVMNTEAFF

clone_size: NA
v_call: TRBV4-1
j_call: TRBJ2-7
d_call: TRBD2
cdr3_nt: TGCGCCAGCAGCCAACTTCCCGGGACTAGTAACGAGCAGTACTTC
cdr3_aa: CASSQLPGTSNEQYF

clone_size: NA
v_call: TRBV5-1
j_call: TRBJ2-2
d_call: TRBD1
cdr3_nt: TGCGCCAGCAGACCTACCACAGGGGACACCGGGGAGCTGTTTTTT
cdr3_aa: CASRPTTGDTGELFF

clone_size: NA
v_call: TRBV2
j_call: TRBJ2-2
d_call: NA
cdr3_nt: TGTGCCAGCAGTGACAGAGGGCCGGACACCGGGGAGCTGTTTTTT
cdr3_aa: CASSDRGPDTGELFF

clone_size: NA
v_call: TRBV6-1
j_call: TRBJ1-5
d_call: NA
cdr3_nt: TGTGCCAGCAGTGAAGCGCACAGAAGGCCCCAGCATTTT
cdr3_aa: CASSEAHRRPQHF

clone_size: NA
v_call: TRBV28
j_call: TRBJ1-3
d_call: NA
cdr3_nt: TGTGCCAGCAGTTTTAGAAGTCGCCCCTCTGGAAACACCATATATTTT
cdr3_aa: CASSFRSRPSGNTIYF

clone_size: once
v_call: TRBV7-9
j_call: TRBJ2-2
d_call: NA
cdr3_nt: TGTGCCAGCAGTTCTCGGGTCCACGGGGAGCTGTTTTTT
cdr3_aa: CASSSRVHGELFF

clone_size: NA
v_call: TRBV7-6
j_call: TRBJ2-1
d_call: NA
cdr3_nt: TGTGCCAGCAGCGCGACGGCCAGGGGGGTATACAATGAGCAGTTCTTC
cdr3_aa: CASSATARGVYNEQFF

clone_size: NA
v_call: TRBV15
j_call: TRBJ1-1
d_call: NA
cdr3_nt: TGTGCCACCAGTCCGGAGCGATGGACTGAAGCTTTCTTT
cdr3_aa: CATSPERWTEAFF

clone_size: NA
v_call: TRBV9
j_call: TRBJ1-2
d_call: TRBD1
cdr3_nt: TGTGCCAGCAGCGTGGGGAGACAGGGGGCGAAGTATGGCTACACCTTC
cdr3_aa: CASSVGRQGAKYGYTF

clone_size: NA
v_call: TRBV19
j_call: TRBJ1-2
d_call: TRBD1
cdr3_nt: TGTGCCAGTAGTCTCGGGACAGGGTATGGCTACACCTTC
cdr3_aa: CASSLGTGYGYTF

clone_size: NA
v_call: TRBV27
j_call: TRBJ1-2
d_call: NA
cdr3_nt: TGTGCCAGCAGCCGAATACAGGGCGGGAGGGGTGGCTACACCTTC
cdr3_aa: CASSRIQGGRGGYTF

clone_size: NA
v_call: TRBV7-9
j_call: TRBJ1-2
d_call: NA
cdr3_nt: TGTGCCAGCAGCTTAGGCGGCACCAACTATGGCTACACCTTC
cdr3_aa: CASSLGGTNYGYTF

clone_size: NA
v_call: TRBV5-1
j_call: TRBJ2-2
d_call: TRBD2
cdr3_nt: TGCGCCAGCAGCCCGCGACTAGCGGGGAACACCGGGGAGCTGTTTTTT
cdr3_aa: CASSPRLAGNTGELFF

clone_size: few
v_call: TRBV3-1/TRBV3-2
j_call: TRBJ2-6
d_call: NA
cdr3_nt: TGTGCCAGCCAACAAGGGGGTTACGGGGCCAACGTCCTGACTTTC
cdr3_aa: CASQQGGYGANVLTF

clone_size: NA
v_call: TRBV6-1
j_call: TRBJ2-2
d_call: TRBD1
cdr3_nt: TGTGCCAGCAGTGACCCGACAGGGTCTGACACCGGGGAGCTGTTTTTT
cdr3_aa: CASSDPTGSDTGELFF

clone_size: NA
v_call: TRBV6-5
j_call: TRBJ1-1
d_call: NA
cdr3_nt: TGTGCCAGCAGTTACACGGGGACAAGTCCAACCTCTGAAGCTTTCTTT
cdr3_aa: CASSYTGTSPTSEAFF

clone_size: NA
v_call: TRBV24-1
j_call: TRBJ2-7
d_call: TRBD1
cdr3_nt: TGTGCCACCAGTGATCCGGGACAGGGGGCGGAAGAGCAGTACTTC
cdr3_aa: CATSDPGQGAEEQYF

clone_size: NA
v_call: TRBV7-9
j_call: TRBJ2-5
d_call: TRBD2
cdr3_nt: TGTGCCAGCAACACCGAAGCGGGGACCCAAGAGACCCAGTACTTC
cdr3_aa: CASNTEAGTQETQYF

clone_size: NA
v_call: TRBV11-3
j_call: TRBJ2-2
d_call: NA
cdr3_nt: TGTGCCAGCAGCTTAAAACCGGGCGGGGACGGCGGGGAGCTGTTTTTT
cdr3_aa: CASSLKPGGDGGELFF

clone_size: NA
v_call: TRBV6-1
j_call: TRBJ1-1
d_call: NA
cdr3_nt: TGTGCCAGCAGTGAAGCTGGAGGAAACACTGAAGCTTTCTTT
cdr3_aa: CASSEAGGNTEAFF

clone_size: NA
v_call: TRBV4-1
j_call: TRBJ1-4
d_call: NA
cdr3_nt: TGCGCCAGCAGCCAAGATGCAGGGGCAGGCGAAAAACTGTTTTTT
cdr3_aa: CASSQDAGAGEKLFF

clone_size: NA
v_call: TRBV19
j_call: TRBJ1-5
d_call: NA
cdr3_nt: TGTGCCAGTAGTACTCGGTGGACGGGACTGAGGGGCAATCAGCCCCAGCATTTT
cdr3_aa: CASSTRWTGLRGNQPQHF

clone_size: NA
v_call: TRBV20-1
j_call: TRBJ2-3
d_call: NA
cdr3_nt: TGCAGTTCAAGTGGACAACCCACAGATACGCAGTATTTT
cdr3_aa: CSSSGQPTDTQYF

clone_size: NA
v_call: TRBV18
j_call: TRBJ2-1
d_call: TRBD1
cdr3_nt: TGTGCCAGCTCACCCAGAGTTATTGGGACAGGGGTCCGCGAGCAGTTCTTC
cdr3_aa: CASSPRVIGTGVREQFF

clone_size: NA
v_call: TRBV6-5
j_call: TRBJ1-6
d_call: NA
cdr3_nt: TGTGCCAGCAGTTACTCAGGGAGCAATTCACCCCTCCACTTT
cdr3_aa: CASSYSGSNSPLHF

clone_size: NA
v_call: TRBV11-2
j_call: TRBJ2-7
d_call: TRBD1
cdr3_nt: TGTGCCAGCAGCTTTATCTCGGGACAGGGGGCCTACGAGCAGTACTTC
cdr3_aa: CASSFISGQGAYEQYF